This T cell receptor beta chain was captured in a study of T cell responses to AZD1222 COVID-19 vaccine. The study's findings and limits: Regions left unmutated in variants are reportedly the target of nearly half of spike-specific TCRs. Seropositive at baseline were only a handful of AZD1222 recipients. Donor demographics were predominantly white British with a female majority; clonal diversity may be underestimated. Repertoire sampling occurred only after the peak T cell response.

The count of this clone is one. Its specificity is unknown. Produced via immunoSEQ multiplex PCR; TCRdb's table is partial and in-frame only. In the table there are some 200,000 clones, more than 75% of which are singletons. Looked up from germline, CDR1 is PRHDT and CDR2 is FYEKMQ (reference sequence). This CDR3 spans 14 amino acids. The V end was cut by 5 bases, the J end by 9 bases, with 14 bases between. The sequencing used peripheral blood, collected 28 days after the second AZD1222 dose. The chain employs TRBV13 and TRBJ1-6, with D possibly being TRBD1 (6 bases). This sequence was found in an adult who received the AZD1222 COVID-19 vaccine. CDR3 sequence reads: CASSLGGPGSPLHF. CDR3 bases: TGTGCCAGCAGCCTGGGGGGGCCAGGTTCACCCCTCCACTTT.